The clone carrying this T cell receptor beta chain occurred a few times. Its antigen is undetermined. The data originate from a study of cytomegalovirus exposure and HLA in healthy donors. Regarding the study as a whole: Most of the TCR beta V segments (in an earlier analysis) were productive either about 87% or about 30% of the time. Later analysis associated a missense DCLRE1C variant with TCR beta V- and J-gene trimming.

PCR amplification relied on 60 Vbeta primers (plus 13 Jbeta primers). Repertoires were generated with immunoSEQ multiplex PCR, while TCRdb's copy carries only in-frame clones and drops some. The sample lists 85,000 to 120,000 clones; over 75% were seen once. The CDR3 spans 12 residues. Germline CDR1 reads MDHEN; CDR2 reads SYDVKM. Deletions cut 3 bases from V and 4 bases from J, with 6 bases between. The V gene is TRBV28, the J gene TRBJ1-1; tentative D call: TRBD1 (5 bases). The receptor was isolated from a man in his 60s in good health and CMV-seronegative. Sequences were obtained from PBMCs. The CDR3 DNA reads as TGTGCCAGCAGTTTTCAGGGCACTGAAGCTTTCTTT. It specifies CASSFQGTEAFF.